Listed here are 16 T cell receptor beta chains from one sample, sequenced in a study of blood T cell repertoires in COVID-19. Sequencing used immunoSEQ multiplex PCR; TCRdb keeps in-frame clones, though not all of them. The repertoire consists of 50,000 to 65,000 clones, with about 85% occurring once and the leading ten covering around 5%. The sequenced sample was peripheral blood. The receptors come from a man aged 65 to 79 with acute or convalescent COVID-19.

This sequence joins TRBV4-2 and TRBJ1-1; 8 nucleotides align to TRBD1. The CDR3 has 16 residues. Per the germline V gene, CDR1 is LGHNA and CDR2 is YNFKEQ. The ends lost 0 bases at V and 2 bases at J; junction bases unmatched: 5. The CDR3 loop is CASSQDLRGPNTEAFF. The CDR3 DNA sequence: TGTGCCAGCAGCCAAGATCTCAGGGGGCCTAACACTGAAGCTTTCTTT.

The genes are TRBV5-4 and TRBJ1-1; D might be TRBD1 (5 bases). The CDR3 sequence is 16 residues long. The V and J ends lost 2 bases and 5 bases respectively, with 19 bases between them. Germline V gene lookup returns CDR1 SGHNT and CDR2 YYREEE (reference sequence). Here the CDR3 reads CASSFSVDPRGTEAFF. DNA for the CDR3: TGTGCCAGCAGCTTCTCTGTGGACCCCCGGGGGACTGAAGCTTTCTTT.

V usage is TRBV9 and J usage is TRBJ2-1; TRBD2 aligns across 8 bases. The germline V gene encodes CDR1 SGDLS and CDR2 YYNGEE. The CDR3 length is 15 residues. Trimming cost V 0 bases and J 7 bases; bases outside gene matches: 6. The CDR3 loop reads CASSVAAGAINEQFF. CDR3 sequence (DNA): TGTGCCAGCAGCGTAGCAGCGGGGGCTATTAATGAGCAGTTCTTC.

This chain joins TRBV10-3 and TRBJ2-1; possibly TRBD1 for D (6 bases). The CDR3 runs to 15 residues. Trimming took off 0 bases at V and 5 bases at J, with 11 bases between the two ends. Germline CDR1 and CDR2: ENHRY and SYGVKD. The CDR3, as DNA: TGTGCCATCAGTGAGTCCGGGACACTCCACAATGAGCAGTTCTTC. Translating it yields CAISESGTLHNEQFF.

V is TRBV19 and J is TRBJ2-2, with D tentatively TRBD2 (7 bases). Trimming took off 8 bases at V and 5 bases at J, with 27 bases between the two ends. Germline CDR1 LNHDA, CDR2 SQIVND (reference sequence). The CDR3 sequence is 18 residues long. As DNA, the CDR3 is TGTGCCAGTCCCCCCGGGGCCCCTTGGGGGGGGGCGACCGGGGAGCTGTTTTTT. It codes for CASPPGAPWGGATGELFF.

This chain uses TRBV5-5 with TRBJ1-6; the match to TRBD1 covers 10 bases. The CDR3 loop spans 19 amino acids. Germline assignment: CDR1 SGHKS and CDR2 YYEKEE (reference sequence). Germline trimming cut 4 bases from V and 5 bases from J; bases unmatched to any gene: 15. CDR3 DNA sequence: TGTGCCAGCAGCCTCCAATTTTGGACAGGGGGAGGGAATAATTCACCCCTCCACTTT. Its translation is CASSLQFWTGGGNNSPLHF.

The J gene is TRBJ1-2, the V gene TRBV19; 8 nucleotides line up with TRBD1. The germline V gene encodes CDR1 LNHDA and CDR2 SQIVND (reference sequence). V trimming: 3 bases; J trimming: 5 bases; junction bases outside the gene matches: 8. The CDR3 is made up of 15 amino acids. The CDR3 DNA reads TGTGCCAGTAGTATTACTAGACAGGGGAGATATGGCTACACCTTC. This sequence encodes CASSITRQGRYGYTF.

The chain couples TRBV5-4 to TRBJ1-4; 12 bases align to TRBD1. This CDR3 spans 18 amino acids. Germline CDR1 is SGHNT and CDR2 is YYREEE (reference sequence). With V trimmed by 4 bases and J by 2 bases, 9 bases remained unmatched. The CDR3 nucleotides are TGTGCCAGCAGCCCAGGGACAGGGGGCTCTAGGACTAATGAAAAACTGTTTTTT. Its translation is CASSPGTGGSRTNEKLFF.

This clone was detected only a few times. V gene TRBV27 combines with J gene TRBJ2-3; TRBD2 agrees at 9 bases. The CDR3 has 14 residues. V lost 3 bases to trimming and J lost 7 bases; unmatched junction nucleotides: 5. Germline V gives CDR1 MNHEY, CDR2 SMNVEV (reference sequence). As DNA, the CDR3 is TGTGCCAGCAGTTTCGCGGGGGGGTGGTATACGCAGTATTTT. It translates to CASSFAGGWYTQYF.

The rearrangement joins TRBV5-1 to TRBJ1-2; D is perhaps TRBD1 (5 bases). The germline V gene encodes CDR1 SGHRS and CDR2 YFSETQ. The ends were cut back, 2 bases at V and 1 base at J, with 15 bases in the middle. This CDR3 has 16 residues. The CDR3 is CASSLPDSQVNYGYTF. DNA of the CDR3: TGCGCCAGCAGCTTACCCGACAGTCAGGTTAACTATGGCTACACCTTC.

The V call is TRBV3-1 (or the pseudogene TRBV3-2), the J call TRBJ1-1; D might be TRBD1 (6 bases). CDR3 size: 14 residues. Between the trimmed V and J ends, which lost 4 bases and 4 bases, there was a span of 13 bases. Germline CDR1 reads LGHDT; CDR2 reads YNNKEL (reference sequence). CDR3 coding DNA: TGTGCCAGCAGCCCCTCAGGGGTAGGCACTGAAGCTTTCTTT. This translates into CASSPSGVGTEAFF.

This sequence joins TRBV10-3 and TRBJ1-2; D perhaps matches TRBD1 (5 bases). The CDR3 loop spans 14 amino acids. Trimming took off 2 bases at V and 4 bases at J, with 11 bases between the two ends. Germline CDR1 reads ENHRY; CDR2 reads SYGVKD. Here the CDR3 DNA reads TGTGCCATCAGTGAGGGGCAGGGCACCTATGGCTACACCTTC. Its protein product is CAISEGQGTYGYTF.

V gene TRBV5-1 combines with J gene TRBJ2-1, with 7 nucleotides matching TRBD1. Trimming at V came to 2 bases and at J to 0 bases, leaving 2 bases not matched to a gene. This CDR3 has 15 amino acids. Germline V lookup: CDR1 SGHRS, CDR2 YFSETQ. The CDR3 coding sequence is TGCGCCAGCAGCTTTGGGACAGACTCCTACAATGAGCAGTTCTTC. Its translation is CASSFGTDSYNEQFF.

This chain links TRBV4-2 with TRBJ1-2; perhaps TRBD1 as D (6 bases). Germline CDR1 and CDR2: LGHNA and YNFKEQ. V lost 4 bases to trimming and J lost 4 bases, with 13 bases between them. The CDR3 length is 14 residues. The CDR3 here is CASSRTRDTYGYTF. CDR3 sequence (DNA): TGTGCCAGCAGCCGGACCAGGGACACCTATGGCTACACCTTC.

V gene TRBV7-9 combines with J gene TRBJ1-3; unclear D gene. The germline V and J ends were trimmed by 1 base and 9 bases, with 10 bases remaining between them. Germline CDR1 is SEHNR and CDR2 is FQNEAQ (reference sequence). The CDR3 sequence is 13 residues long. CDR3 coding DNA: TGTGCCAGCAGCTTAGAATCGGGTAGCACCATATATTTT. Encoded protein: CASSLESGSTIYF. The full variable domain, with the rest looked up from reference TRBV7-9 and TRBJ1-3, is DTGVSQNPRHKITKRGQNVTFRCDPISEHNRLYWYRQTLGQGPEFLTYFQNEAQLEKSRLLSDRFSAERPKGSFSTLEIQRTEQGDSAMYLCASSLESGSTIYFGEGSWLTVV.

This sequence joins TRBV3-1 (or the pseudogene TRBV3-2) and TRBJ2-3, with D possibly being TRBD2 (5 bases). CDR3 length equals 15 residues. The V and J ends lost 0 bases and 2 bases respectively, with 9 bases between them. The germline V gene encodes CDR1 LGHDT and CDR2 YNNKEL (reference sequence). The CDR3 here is CASSQEEGYTDTQYF. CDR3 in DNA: TGTGCCAGCAGCCAAGAAGAGGGCTACACAGATACGCAGTATTTT.